These 25 T cell receptor beta chains originate from one sample sequenced in a study of identical twins. Each CDR3 protein gets one entry after TCRdb re-called the 5' RACE reads with MiXCR. The data hold 540,000 or so distinct CDR3 sequences, with about 20% observed a single time. These data were likewise used in another study, on yellow fever vaccine responses in identical twins.

Sample: CD4+ T cells sorted from blood. These receptor sequences come from a woman aged 18-30 years in good health.

This clonotype was seen more than once but under ten times. V is TRBV2 and J is TRBJ2-7; weak D call: TRBD2 (5 bases). The CDR3 has 13 residues. V was clipped by 10 bases and J by 1 base, with 14 bases between them. The germline CDR1 and CDR2 sequences are SNHLY and FYNNEI. The CDR3 bases are TGTGCCACCGGAGGCCCGGGGTCCTACGAGCAGTACTTC. It specifies CATGGPGSYEQYF. Full variable domain (remainder filled in from reference TRBV2 and TRBJ2-7): EPEVTQTPSHQVTQMGQEVILRCVPISNHLYFYWYRQILGQKVEFLVSFYNNEISEKSEIFDDQFSVERPDGSNFTLKIRSTKLEDSAMYFCATGGPGSYEQYFGPGTRLTVT.

The chain uses TRBV6-2 or TRBV6-3 and TRBJ1-2; unclear D gene. The CDR3 covers 15 residues. V dropped 7 bases and J dropped 0 bases, with 15 bases sitting between them. CDR1 MNHEY and CDR2 SVGEGT come from the germline V gene. The CDR3 nucleotides are TGTGCCAGCACCTTCGGACCGCTCACTAACTATGGCTACACCTTC. Its protein product is CASTFGPLTNYGYTF.

The chain joins TRBV20-1 to TRBJ2-5; no definite D call. CDR3 size: 12 residues. Per the germline V gene, CDR1 is DFQATT and CDR2 is SNEGSKA (reference sequence). Deletions cut 3 bases from V and 5 bases from J, with 10 bases between. CDR3 amino acids: CSASKVGETQYF. The CDR3 nucleotides are TGCAGTGCTAGTAAAGTGGGGGAGACCCAGTACTTC.

The chain is built from TRBV10-3 and TRBJ2-3, with 11 nucleotides matching TRBD2. CDR3 length equals 16 residues. The germline V gene encodes CDR1 ENHRY and CDR2 SYGVKD. Germline trimming cut 0 bases from V and 2 bases from J; bases unmatched to any gene: 1. The DNA for the CDR3 is TGTGCCATCAGTGAGTCTAGCGGGGGGGTCACAGATACGCAGTATTTT. Translation gives CAISESSGGVTDTQYF.

The V call is TRBV20-1, the J call TRBJ2-1; a weak D match, TRBD2 (6 bases). The CDR3 length is 14 residues. Germline V gene data show CDR1 as DFQATT and CDR2 as SNEGSKA (reference sequence). Trimming shortened V by 1 base and J by 9 bases, and 16 bases separated the two germline ends. CDR3: CSARGGASVGEQFF. The CDR3 DNA reads as TGCAGTGCTAGAGGTGGGGCTAGCGTGGGTGAGCAGTTCTTC.

This clonotype was detected only a few times. In DNA, the CDR3 is TGTGCCAGCAGTTTAGATGGGGGCGCGGGTACTGAAGCTTTCTTT. Translating gives CASSLDGGAGTEAFF. V usage is TRBV12-3 or TRBV12-4 and J usage is TRBJ1-1, with D possibly matching TRBD1 (6 bases). V lost 1 base, J lost 5 bases, and 14 bases lay in between. This CDR3 is built from 15 residues.

This chain connects TRBV7-8 to TRBJ2-5, with unresolved D. Per the germline V gene, CDR1 is SGHVS and CDR2 is FQNEAQ. This CDR3 has 15 amino acids. Between the trimmed V and J ends, which lost 7 bases and 0 bases, there was a span of 15 bases. In DNA form, the CDR3 reads TGTGCCAGCACCATTAAGGGCTCCTACCAAGAGACCCAGTACTTC. As protein: CASTIKGSYQETQYF.

V gene TRBV20-1 combines with J gene TRBJ1-1; 8 bases fit TRBD1. Germline lookup yields CDR1 DFQATT and CDR2 SNEGSKA (reference sequence). The CDR3 length is 13 residues. Trimming took 8 bases from V and 2 from J; bases not matched to a gene: 7. The CDR3: CSQGTGANTEAFF. DNA for the CDR3: TGCAGTCAGGGGACAGGCGCTAACACTGAAGCTTTCTTT.

This clonotype has only a few counts. This chain uses TRBV14 with TRBJ2-1; weak D call: TRBD2 (7 bases). The ends were cut back, 4 bases at V and 8 bases at J, with 15 bases in the middle. Germline V gives CDR1 SGHDN, CDR2 FVKESK. The CDR3 length is 14 residues. This CDR3 reads CASSPLGGADEQFF. The CDR3 nucleotides are TGTGCCAGCAGCCCTTTGGGGGGGGCTGATGAGCAGTTCTTC. The full variable domain, rest sourced from reference TRBV14 and TRBJ2-1, is EAGVTQFPSHSVIEKGQTVTLRCDPISGHDNLYWYRRVMGKEIKFLLHFVKESKQDESGMPNNRFLAERTGGTYSTLKVQPAELEDSGVYFCASSPLGGADEQFFGPGTRLTVL.

This clonotype occurred a few times. This rearrangement joins TRBV5-6 to TRBJ2-1, with TRBD1 matching 9 bases. The CDR3 has 15 residues. The junction had 8 bases not matched to a gene; V was cut back by 4 bases and J by 6 bases. Germline CDR1 is SGHDT and CDR2 is YYEEEE. CDR3 DNA sequence: TGTGCCAGCAGCAACTCCGGGACAGGGCTCAATGAGCAGTTCTTC. It encodes CASSNSGTGLNEQFF.

This clonotype was counted between two and nine times. J is TRBJ2-3 and V is TRBV12-3 or TRBV12-4, with TRBD2 identical over 8 bases. CDR3 size: 16 residues. V lost 1 base and J lost 6; bases outside the gene matches: 9. In DNA form, the CDR3 reads TGTGCCAGCAGTTTAGGTCGGGGGACTAGTGTGGATACGCAGTATTTT. It yields the protein CASSLGRGTSVDTQYF.

The V gene is TRBV12-3 or TRBV12-4, the J gene TRBJ1-1; 7 nucleotides line up with TRBD1. The V segment lost 6 bases and the J segment 1 base; nucleotides outside the gene matches: 8. This CDR3 has 15 amino acids. CDR3 region: CASSPDRVENTEAFF. CDR3 bases: TGTGCCAGCAGCCCCGACAGGGTCGAGAACACTGAAGCTTTCTTT.

V usage is TRBV3-1 and J usage is TRBJ2-1; 8 positions match TRBD2. The CDR3 has 15 residues. V lost 4 bases to trimming and J lost 6 bases; unmatched junction nucleotides: 8. The germline gives CDR1 LGHDT, CDR2 YNNKEL (reference sequence). The CDR3 DNA reads as TGTGCCAGCAGCCCCCTCGGGAGGGTAGGCAATGAGCAGTTCTTC. Translated, it gives CASSPLGRVGNEQFF.

V usage is TRBV7-2 and J usage is TRBJ1-4; D gene ambiguous. The CDR3 is 13 amino acids. Trimming cost V 1 base and J 8 bases, with 8 bases left between them. Germline CDR1 is SGHTA and CDR2 is FQGNSA. The CDR3 nucleotides are TGTGCCAGCAGCTTAGGCTCTATAGAAAAACTGTTTTTT. The encoded protein is CASSLGSIEKLFF.

There are a few counts of this clonotype. V and J are TRBV28 and TRBJ2-2, with D perhaps TRBD2 (5 bases). This CDR3 has 16 residues. The ends were cut back, 1 base at V and 1 base at J, with 10 bases in the middle. Germline values: CDR1 MDHEN, CDR2 SYDVKM. For the CDR3, the DNA is TGTGCCAGCAGTTTATTGGTAGCGATGAACACCGGGGAGCTGTTTTTT. Encoded protein: CASSLLVAMNTGELFF.

The chain employs TRBV5-1 and TRBJ2-4, with 9 bases that match TRBD2. The CDR3 sequence is 18 residues long. Germline V CDR1 and CDR2: SGHRS, YFSETQ. V trimming: 0 bases; J trimming: 1 base; junction bases outside the gene matches: 8. This CDR3 reads CASSLVAGGPGAKNIQYF. The DNA for the CDR3 is TGCGCCAGCAGCTTGGTTGCGGGAGGGCCTGGCGCCAAAAACATTCAGTACTTC.

The chain combines TRBV6-5 with TRBJ1-3; D is unclear. V was trimmed by 4 bases and J by 0 bases, leaving 10 bases between them. This CDR3 is built from 15 residues. Germline V gene data show CDR1 as MNHEY and CDR2 as SVGAGI. CDR3 sequence (DNA): TGTGCCAGCAGTTTGATCAGAAGCTCTGGAAACACCATATATTTT. Translating gives CASSLIRSSGNTIYF.

This chain connects TRBV12-3 or TRBV12-4 to TRBJ1-2, with a possible D match to TRBD1 (6 bases). The V gene lost 5 bases and the J gene lost 4 bases, with 17 bases spanning the gap. The CDR3 contains 15 residues. CDR3 amino acids: CASSPSRGASYGYTF. CDR3 nucleotides: TGTGCCAGCAGTCCCTCTCGGGGGGCGAGCTATGGCTACACCTTC.

This clonotype was observed a few times. The rearrangement uses TRBV5-1 and TRBJ2-7; D gene unclear. Per germline, CDR1 SGHRS and CDR2 YFSETQ. CDR3 size: 14 residues. V dropped 4 bases and J dropped 2 bases, with 13 bases sitting between them. CDR3: CASSMSTPTYEQYF. The CDR3 nucleotides read TGCGCCAGCAGCATGTCGACACCGACCTACGAGCAGTACTTC.

The CDR3 region is CSASGELAGTYEQYF. The CDR3 region has the DNA TGCAGTGCTAGTGGAGAACTAGCGGGGACCTACGAGCAGTACTTC. V is TRBV20-1 and J is TRBJ2-7, with 10 positions matching TRBD2. Germline CDR1 DFQATT, CDR2 SNEGSKA (reference sequence). This CDR3 has 15 amino acids. Unmatched junction bases numbered 7, after V lost 3 bases and J lost 2 bases.

The V and J genes are TRBV7-3 and TRBJ2-2; 9 nucleotides align to TRBD2. The CDR3 runs 16 residues. Germline loops: CDR1 SGHTA, CDR2 FQGTGA. V was clipped by 1 base and J by 5 bases; unmatched bases: 5. CDR3 protein: CASSLKTSGPTGELFF. The CDR3 bases are TGTGCCAGCAGCTTAAAAACTAGCGGGCCAACCGGGGAGCTGTTTTTT.

The chain recombines TRBV20-1 with TRBJ2-1; no firm D call. Germline assignment: CDR1 DFQATT and CDR2 SNEGSKA (reference sequence). The CDR3 extends over 15 amino acids. Trimming cost V 0 bases and J 5 bases, with 14 bases left between them. This CDR3 reads CSARDATVLHNEQFF. CDR3 DNA: TGCAGTGCTAGAGATGCCACGGTACTACACAATGAGCAGTTCTTC.

This clonotype has a handful of counts. The rearrangement links TRBV7-3 to TRBJ2-1; the D gene is possibly TRBD1 (5 bases). V was cut by 1 base and J by 8 bases, with 15 bases left in between. The CDR3 spans 15 residues. In germline, CDR1 is SGHTA, CDR2 FQGTGA. CDR3: CASSLKGQGWDEQFF. CDR3 in DNA: TGTGCCAGCAGCTTAAAGGGGCAGGGTTGGGATGAGCAGTTCTTC.

This clonotype came up a few times. The chain couples TRBV29-1 to TRBJ2-2; possibly TRBD2 for D (5 bases). V lost 3 bases, J lost 5 bases, and 16 bases lay in between. The CDR3 extends over 15 amino acids. CDR1 and CDR2 (germline): SQVTM, ANQGSEA. CDR3 residues: CSVDSGVNPTGELFF. As DNA, the CDR3 is TGCAGCGTTGATTCCGGGGTGAATCCTACCGGGGAGCTGTTTTTT.

This clonotype was detected only a few times. CDR3 loop: CSADRFSANTGELFF. CDR3 DNA sequence: TGCAGTGCTGATCGATTTTCCGCGAACACCGGGGAGCTGTTTTTT. The rearrangement joins TRBV20-1 to TRBJ2-2; the D is unclear. Trimming took off 5 bases at V and 0 bases at J, with 13 bases between the two ends. The CDR3 length is 15 residues. Germline V gene lookup returns CDR1 DFQATT and CDR2 SNEGSKA (reference sequence).